Sequencing of this T cell receptor (beta chain) was carried out in a study of T-cell reconstitution after alpha-beta-depleted transplantation in children. In this sample, this clonotype turned up many times. What it binds is unknown. In germline, CDR1 is LGHNA, CDR2 YSLEER. Trimming cost V 1 base and J 3 bases, with 19 bases left between them. The CDR3 has 17 residues. General study points: The origin of high day-60 TCRbeta diversity in some patients lay in surviving recipient T cells and thymic progenitors. Several hundred graft clones that had expanded were reportedly the source of alpha-beta T cells about two months after transplant. Diversity and T-cell counts at one year after transplant derived mostly from new T cells.

The authors prepared the TCRbeta library with unique molecular identifiers. TCRdb independently ran MiXCR on the PCR reads; one entry per CDR3 protein. The sample has tens of thousands of distinct CDR3 sequences, 5.5% to 7.5% seen once. The sequence derives from a male patient between 5 and 17 years old who had a stem cell transplant for acute myeloid leukemia, so the T cells may come from the graft donor. This chain joins TRBV4-3 and TRBJ2-7; TRBD2 might be the D (6 bases). The source was PBMCs, mostly from graft donor cells, collected 180 days after TCRalphabeta/CD19-depleted stem cell transplant. This chain's CDR3 is CASSQAVTAGQIYEQYF. The CDR3 DNA sequence: TGCGCCAGCAGCCAAGCGGTTACTGCGGGGCAGATCTACGAGCAGTACTTC.